Listed below are T cell receptor beta chains from one sample, sequenced in a study of response to subunit inactivated influenza vaccine. TCRdb re-called the RT-PCR reads with MiXCR, one entry per CDR3 protein. Here the sample spans about 310,000 distinct CDR3 sequences, around 22% being singletons. This specimen was PBMCs from blood, taken about 19 months after vaccination. All receptors come from a man between 50 and 75 years old who received an inactivated influenza vaccine. The CDR3 runs from the conserved cysteine through the conserved F or W. Fields, in order: clone size, D gene, J gene, V gene, CDR3 DNA, CDR3 protein. The D gene is left open where the match is weak. Only some rows state a clone size, as once, few, many or a class for expanded clones.

size: few; D: .; J: TRBJ1-2; V: TRBV28; DNA: TGTGCCAGCAGTCCGACGGGTTTGGTGACGGGCTACACCTTC; CDR3: CASSPTGLVTGYTF
size: few; D: .; J: TRBJ2-3; V: TRBV21-1; DNA: TGTGCCAGCAGCTCTCCACGGACAACAACCAGCACAGATACGCAGTATTTT; CDR3: CASSSPRTTTSTDTQYF
size: few; D: .; J: TRBJ1-3; V: TRBV6-1; DNA: TGTGCCAGCAGGAAAAGGGACGGATACTCTGGAAACACCATATATTTT; CDR3: CASRKRDGYSGNTIYF
size: .; D: TRBD2; J: TRBJ2-2; V: TRBV7-6; DNA: TGTGCCAGCAGCTTTATACTCGGGACTAGCGGGGGCCCCCCCGGGGAGCTGTTTTTT; CDR3: CASSFILGTSGGPPGELFF
size: .; D: .; J: TRBJ2-7; V: TRBV28; DNA: TGTGCCAGCAGCTCGACAGTTGGGGAGCAGTACTTC; CDR3: CASSSTVGEQYF
size: few; D: .; J: TRBJ2-4; V: TRBV2; DNA: TGTGCCAGCAGTGAGTCTATCGGGGGATCCAAAAACATTCAGTACTTC; CDR3: CASSESIGGSKNIQYF
size: .; D: TRBD2; J: TRBJ2-1; V: TRBV5-6; DNA: TGTGCCAGCAGCACCGGGGGGGTCGATGAGCAGTTCTTC; CDR3: CASSTGGVDEQFF
size: .; D: .; J: TRBJ1-2; V: TRBV28; DNA: TGTGCCAGCAGTTCTTACCCGGCTAACTATGGCTACACCTTC; CDR3: CASSSYPANYGYTF
size: few; D: TRBD2; J: TRBJ2-2; V: TRBV11-2; DNA: TGTGCCAGCAGCTCACTAACTAGCGCTGGGGAGCTGTTTTTT; CDR3: CASSSLTSAGELFF
size: .; D: .; J: TRBJ1-2; V: TRBV4-1; DNA: TGCGCCAGCAGCCAAGAGAGGGGACTAAACTATGGCTACACCTTC; CDR3: CASSQERGLNYGYTF
size: .; D: .; J: TRBJ1-3; V: TRBV12-2; DNA: TGTGCAAGTCGCCCCCCCGGGGTGTGGGGAAACACCATATATTTT; CDR3: CASRPPGVWGNTIYF
size: .; D: TRBD1; J: TRBJ2-5; V: TRBV10-3; DNA: TGTGCCATCAGTGGACAGGGACAAGAGACCCAGTACTTC; CDR3: CAISGQGQETQYF
size: .; D: TRBD2; J: TRBJ2-7; V: TRBV20-1; DNA: TGCAGTGCTACGCACCAGCTCGGGACTAGTAAACTAGTAGGCTCCTACGAGCAGTACTTC; CDR3: CSATHQLGTSKLVGSYEQYF
size: few; D: .; J: TRBJ2-4; V: TRBV6-2/TRBV6-3; DNA: TGTGCCAGCAGTTACTCTGAGGGGCGGGATGCCAAAAACATTCAGTACTTC; CDR3: CASSYSEGRDAKNIQYF
size: few; D: TRBD2; J: TRBJ2-1; V: TRBV5-1; DNA: TGCGCCAGCAGCAGTTTGTCGGCTAGCGGGAATGAGCAGTTCTTC; CDR3: CASSSLSASGNEQFF
size: many; D: .; J: TRBJ2-5; V: TRBV6-2/TRBV6-3; DNA: TGTGCCAGCAGAAGAAGGATACGGCCCCAAGAGACCCAGTACTTC; CDR3: CASRRRIRPQETQYF
size: once; D: TRBD1; J: TRBJ2-7; V: TRBV29-1; DNA: TGCAGCGTTGAGGGTATGGGACAGGGGGGGATCCCTTACGAGCAGTACTTC; CDR3: CSVEGMGQGGIPYEQYF
size: few; D: .; J: TRBJ2-3; V: TRBV27; DNA: TGTGCCAGCAGTTTAGGGGGAAGAGATACGCAGTATTTT; CDR3: CASSLGGRDTQYF
size: many; D: .; J: TRBJ1-5; V: TRBV20-1; DNA: TGCAGTGCTAGTGGTGGGCAGATCAATCAGCCCCAGCATTTT; CDR3: CSASGGQINQPQHF
size: .; D: .; J: TRBJ2-5; V: TRBV12-3/TRBV12-4; DNA: TGTGCCAGCAGTCACCACGAAGGGACCCAGTACTTC; CDR3: CASSHHEGTQYF
size: few; D: .; J: TRBJ1-2; V: TRBV6-1; DNA: TGTGCCAGCAGTGAAGGTAATGGCTACACCTTC; CDR3: CASSEGNGYTF
size: .; D: .; J: TRBJ1-5; V: TRBV12-3/TRBV12-4; DNA: TGTGCCAGCAGTTATTCTCACGGACAGCCCCAGCATTTT; CDR3: CASSYSHGQPQHF
size: few; D: TRBD1; J: TRBJ1-5; V: TRBV7-2; DNA: TGTGCCAGCAGCTGGGACAGCTTCGGGCCCCAGCATTTT; CDR3: CASSWDSFGPQHF
size: many; D: .; J: TRBJ1-1; V: TRBV20-1; DNA: TGCAGTGCCCCGGGGGGGGATTTGAACACTGAAGCTTTCTTT; CDR3: CSAPGGDLNTEAFF
size: few; D: .; J: TRBJ2-1; V: TRBV24-1; DNA: TGTGCCACCAGTGATGGGGGAAAACCCTACAATGAGCAGTTCTTC; CDR3: CATSDGGKPYNEQFF
size: .; D: .; J: TRBJ1-5; V: TRBV18; DNA: TGTGCCAGCTCACCAGACAATAATCAGCCCCAGCATTTT; CDR3: CASSPDNNQPQHF
size: .; D: TRBD1; J: TRBJ2-7; V: TRBV5-1; DNA: TGCGCCAGCAGCATGGGACAGGGGGCTTTGTCCGAGCAGTACTTC; CDR3: CASSMGQGALSEQYF
size: .; D: TRBD2; J: TRBJ2-5; V: TRBV12-3/TRBV12-4; DNA: TGTGCCAGCAGTTATACTAGCGGGGCCGGAGAGACCCAGTACTTC; CDR3: CASSYTSGAGETQYF
size: many; D: .; J: TRBJ1-1; V: TRBV4-3; DNA: TGCGCCAGCAGCCAACGGAGGGGAGGGAACACTGAAGCTTTCTTT; CDR3: CASSQRRGGNTEAFF
size: .; D: TRBD2; J: TRBJ2-7; V: TRBV29-1; DNA: TGCAGCGTGGGTGAAGCGGGGAGCTACTACGAGCAGTACTTC; CDR3: CSVGEAGSYYEQYF